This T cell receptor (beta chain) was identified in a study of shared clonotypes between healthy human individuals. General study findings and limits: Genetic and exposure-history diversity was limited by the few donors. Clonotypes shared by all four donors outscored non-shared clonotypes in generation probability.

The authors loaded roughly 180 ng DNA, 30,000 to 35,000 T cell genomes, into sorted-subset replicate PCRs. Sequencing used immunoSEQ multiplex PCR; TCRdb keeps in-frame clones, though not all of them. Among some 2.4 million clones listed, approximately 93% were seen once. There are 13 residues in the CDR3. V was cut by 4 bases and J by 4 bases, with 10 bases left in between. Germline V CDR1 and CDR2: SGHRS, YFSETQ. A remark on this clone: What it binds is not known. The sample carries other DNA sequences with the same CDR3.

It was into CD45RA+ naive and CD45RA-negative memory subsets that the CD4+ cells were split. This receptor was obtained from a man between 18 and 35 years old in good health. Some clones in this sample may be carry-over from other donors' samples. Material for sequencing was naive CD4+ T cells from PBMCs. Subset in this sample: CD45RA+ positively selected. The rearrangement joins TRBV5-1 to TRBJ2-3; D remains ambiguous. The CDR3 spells CASSVSGADTQYF. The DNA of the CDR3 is TGCGCCAGCAGCGTCTCGGGCGCAGATACGCAGTATTTT.